This TCR beta chain is from a study of blood T cell repertoires in COVID-19. Study details: Samples of COVID-19 (acute and convalescent) were obtained from the United States, Italy and Spain. T cells, B-cell-depleted T cells, or PBMCs provided the cDNA or gDNA that served as material.

Trimming removed 5 bases at V and 0 bases at J, with 15 bases between. Germline-derived CDR1 and CDR2 are SGHRS and YFSETQ. The length of the CDR3 is 16 residues. Per the study methods: Cell counts per sample came from amplifying reference gene primers. The table came from immunoSEQ multiplex PCR; TCRdb's copy has only in-frame clones and leaves some out. The V and J calls and the clone size are those of that table, but D and trimming were determined from the DNA. The sample has some 220,000 clones, around 87% seen once; the top ten hold over 3%. Clinical histories supplied by participants themselves formed the basis of cohort assignment.

This receptor was identified in a woman younger than 30 in a cohort exposed to, infected with or recovered from COVID-19 (not recorded which). This chain uses TRBV5-1 with TRBJ1-3; TRBD1 might be the D (6 bases). Sequenced material: PBMCs or T cells enriched from blood (not recorded which). CDR3 sequence: CASRYTTGSSGNTIYF. CDR3 DNA: TGCGCCAGCAGGTATACCACAGGGTCCTCTGGAAACACCATATATTTT. Filled out from reference TRBV5-1 and TRBJ1-3, the complete variable domain reads KAGVTQTPRYLIKTRGQQVTLSCSPISGHRSVSWYQQTPGQGLQFLFEYFSETQRNKGNFPGRFSGRQFSNSRSEMNVSTLELGDSALYLCASRYTTGSSGNTIYFGEGSWLTVV.